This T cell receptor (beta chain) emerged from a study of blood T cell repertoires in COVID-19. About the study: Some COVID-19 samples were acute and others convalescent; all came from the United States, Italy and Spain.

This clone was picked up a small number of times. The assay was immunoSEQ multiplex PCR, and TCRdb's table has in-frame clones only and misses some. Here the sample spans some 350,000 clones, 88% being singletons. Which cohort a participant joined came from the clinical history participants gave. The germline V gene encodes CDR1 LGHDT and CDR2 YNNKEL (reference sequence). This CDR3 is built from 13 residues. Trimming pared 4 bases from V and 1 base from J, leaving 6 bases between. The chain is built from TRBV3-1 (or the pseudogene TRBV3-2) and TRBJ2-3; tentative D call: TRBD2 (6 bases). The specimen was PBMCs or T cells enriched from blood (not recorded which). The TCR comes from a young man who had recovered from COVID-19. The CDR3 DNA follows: TGTGCCAGCAGCCTAGCGGGCACAGATACGCAGTATTTT. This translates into CASSLAGTDTQYF.